The sequence of this TCR beta chain was determined in a study of T-cell reconstitution after alpha-beta-depleted transplantation in children. There are a few counts of this clonotype. Preparing the TCRbeta library involved the use of unique molecular identifiers. TCRdb itself ran the PCR reads through MiXCR, one entry per CDR3 protein. The data contain about 360,000 distinct CDR3 sequences, more than 10% of them seen just once; the ten biggest clones take up roughly 4.3%. Deletions cut 0 bases from V and 8 bases from J, with 20 bases between. CDR3 length: 16 amino acids. The germline CDR1 and CDR2 sequences are DFQATT and SNEGSKA (reference sequence).

This receptor was obtained from a human donor who donated a stem cell graft to a child with Fanconi anemia. The V gene is TRBV20-1, the J gene TRBJ2-1; D ambiguous. The sample here was PBMCs, taken from the stem cell graft. CDR3 in DNA: TGCAGTGCTAGAGATCCCCAGCCCCCACTTAGGGATGAGCAGTTCTTC. It specifies CSARDPQPPLRDEQFF.